This entry describes one TCR beta chain. This specimen comes from a study of control samples from healthy donors and cancer patients. This table comes from immunoSEQ multiplex PCR, and its TCRdb copy is limited to in-frame clones, with some not included. Seen here are 200,000 to 250,000 clones, 85% to 95% observed once, and the top ten hold 1.5%. This CDR3 has 13 residues. The germline V gene has CDR1 SGDLS and CDR2 YYNGEE. Between the trimmed V and J ends, which lost 4 bases and 5 bases, there was a span of 10 bases. This clonotype originated in a man in his fifties in good health. The sequenced sample was blood. V is TRBV9 and J is TRBJ2-1, with D perhaps given as TRBD1 or TRBD2 (5 bases each). The chain's CDR3 is CASSPGPNNEQFF. DNA of the CDR3: TGTGCCAGCAGCCCGGGACCGAACAATGAGCAGTTCTTC. Drawing the rest from reference TRBV9 and TRBJ2-1, the complete variable domain is DSGVTQTPKHLITATGQRVTLRCSPRSGDLSVYWYQQSLDQGLQFLIQYYNGEERAKGNILERFSAQQFPDLHSELNLSSLELGDSALYFCASSPGPNNEQFFGPGTRLTVL.